The present T cell receptor beta chain was sequenced within a study of response to subunit inactivated influenza vaccine. TCRdb re-analysed the RT-PCR reads in MiXCR, keeping a single row per CDR3 protein. The sample has more than 200,000 distinct CDR3 sequences, roughly an eighth seen once. This clonotype was recorded many times. Its antigen is not identified. Overall study results and limits: Authors proposed each seasonal influenza vaccination draws in few new T cells.

This CDR3 contains 13 residues. The ends lost 0 bases at V and 7 bases at J; junction bases unmatched: 2. Germline CDR1 SGHRS, CDR2 YFSETQ. The sequence came from a man in his forties or fifties who received an inactivated influenza vaccine. The rearrangement links TRBV5-1 to TRBJ1-1; 8 bases match TRBD1. The sample consisted of non-naive T cells sorted from PBMCs, taken less than 15 days before vaccination. CDR3 residues: CASSLGTGSEAFF. As DNA, the CDR3 is TGCGCCAGCAGCTTGGGGACAGGGAGTGAAGCTTTCTTT.